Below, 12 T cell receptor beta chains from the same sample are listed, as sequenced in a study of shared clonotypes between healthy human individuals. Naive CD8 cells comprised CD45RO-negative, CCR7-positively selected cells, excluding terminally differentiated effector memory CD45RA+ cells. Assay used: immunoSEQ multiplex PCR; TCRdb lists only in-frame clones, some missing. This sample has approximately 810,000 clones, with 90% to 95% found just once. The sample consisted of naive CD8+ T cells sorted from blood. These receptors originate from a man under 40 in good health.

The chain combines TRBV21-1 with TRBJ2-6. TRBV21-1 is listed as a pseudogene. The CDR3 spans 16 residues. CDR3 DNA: TGTGCCAGCAGCAAAGTATTGGGTGCTGGGGCCAACGTCCTGACTTTC. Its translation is CASSKVLGAGANVLTF.

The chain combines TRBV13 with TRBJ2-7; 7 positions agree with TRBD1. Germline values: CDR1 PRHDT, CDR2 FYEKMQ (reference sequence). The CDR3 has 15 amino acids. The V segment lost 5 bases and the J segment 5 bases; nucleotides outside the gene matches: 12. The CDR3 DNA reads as TGTGCCAGCAGCCCCCTTATTGAGGGGGCGGACGAGCAGTACTTC. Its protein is CASSPLIEGADEQYF. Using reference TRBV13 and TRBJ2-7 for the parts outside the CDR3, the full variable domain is AAGVIQSPRHLIKEKRETATLKCYPIPRHDTVYWYQQGPGQDPQFLISFYEKMQSDKGSIPDRFSAQQFSDYHSELNMSSLELGDSALYFCASSPLIEGADEQYFGPGTRLTVT.

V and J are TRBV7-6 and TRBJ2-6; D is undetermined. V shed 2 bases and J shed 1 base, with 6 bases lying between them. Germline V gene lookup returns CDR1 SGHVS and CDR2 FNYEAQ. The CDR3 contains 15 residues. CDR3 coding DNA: TGTGCCAGCAGCTTACTCCGGTCTGGGGCCAACGTCCTGACTTTC. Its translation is CASSLLRSGANVLTF.

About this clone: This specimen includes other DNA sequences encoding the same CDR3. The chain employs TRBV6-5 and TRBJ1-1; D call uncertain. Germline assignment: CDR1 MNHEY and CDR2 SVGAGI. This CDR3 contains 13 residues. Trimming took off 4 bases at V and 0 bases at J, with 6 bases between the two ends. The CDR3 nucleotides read TGTGCCAGCAGTTTGGGCATGAACACTGAAGCTTTCTTT. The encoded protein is CASSLGMNTEAFF.

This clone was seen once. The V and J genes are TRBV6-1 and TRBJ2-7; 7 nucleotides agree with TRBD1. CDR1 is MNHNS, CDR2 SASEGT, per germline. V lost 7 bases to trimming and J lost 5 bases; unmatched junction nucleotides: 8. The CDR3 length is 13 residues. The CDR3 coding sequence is TGTGCCAGCAATATACAGGGGATTCACGAGCAGTACTTC. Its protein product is CASNIQGIHEQYF.

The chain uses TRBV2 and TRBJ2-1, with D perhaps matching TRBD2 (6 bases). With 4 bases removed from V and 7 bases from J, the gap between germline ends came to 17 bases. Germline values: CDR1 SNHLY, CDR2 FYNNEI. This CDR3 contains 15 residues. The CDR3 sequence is CASSGARLVLNEQFF. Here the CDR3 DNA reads TGTGCCAGCAGTGGCGCGAGACTAGTTCTTAATGAGCAGTTCTTC.

CDR3 nucleotide sequence: TGCGCCAGCGCCGTGACAGGCCCGAACACTGAAGCTTTCTTT. It specifies CASAVTGPNTEAFF. The J gene is TRBJ1-1, the V gene TRBV5-1; TRBD1 is a possible D gene (6 bases). Trimming took off 7 bases at V and 1 base at J, with 14 bases between the two ends. Germline lookup yields CDR1 SGHRS and CDR2 YFSETQ. This CDR3 region has 14 residues.

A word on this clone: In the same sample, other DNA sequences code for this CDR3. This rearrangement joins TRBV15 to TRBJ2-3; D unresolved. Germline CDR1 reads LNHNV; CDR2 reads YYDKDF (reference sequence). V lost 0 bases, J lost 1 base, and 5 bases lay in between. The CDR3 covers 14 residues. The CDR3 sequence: CATSRDRGTDTQYF. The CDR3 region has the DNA TGTGCCACCAGCAGAGATCGCGGCACAGATACGCAGTATTTT.

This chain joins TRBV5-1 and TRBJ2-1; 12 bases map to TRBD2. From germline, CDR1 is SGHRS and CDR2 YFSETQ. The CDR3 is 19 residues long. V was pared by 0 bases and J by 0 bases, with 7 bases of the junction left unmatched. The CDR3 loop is CASSLVGLAGMGSYNEQFF. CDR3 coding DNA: TGCGCCAGCAGCTTGGTAGGACTAGCGGGGATGGGCTCCTACAATGAGCAGTTCTTC.

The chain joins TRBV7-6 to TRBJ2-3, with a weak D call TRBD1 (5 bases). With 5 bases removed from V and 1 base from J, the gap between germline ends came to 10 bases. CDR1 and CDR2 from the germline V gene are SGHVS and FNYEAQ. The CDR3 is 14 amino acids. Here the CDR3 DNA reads TGTGCCAGCAGCCGGCTGACAGGCACAGATACGCAGTATTTT. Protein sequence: CASSRLTGTDTQYF.

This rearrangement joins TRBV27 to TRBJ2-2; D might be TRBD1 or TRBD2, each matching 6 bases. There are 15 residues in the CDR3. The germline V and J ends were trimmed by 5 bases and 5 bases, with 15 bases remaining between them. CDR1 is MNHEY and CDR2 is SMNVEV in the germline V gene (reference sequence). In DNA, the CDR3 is TGTGCCAGCAGTCAACAGGGAGGCCCTACCGGGGAGCTGTTTTTT. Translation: CASSQQGGPTGELFF.

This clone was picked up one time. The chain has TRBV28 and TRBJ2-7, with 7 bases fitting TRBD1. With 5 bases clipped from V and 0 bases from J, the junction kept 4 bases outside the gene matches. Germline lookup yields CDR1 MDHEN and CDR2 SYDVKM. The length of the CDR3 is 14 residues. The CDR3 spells CASSDRDDSYEQYF. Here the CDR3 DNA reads TGTGCCAGCAGTGACAGGGACGACTCCTACGAGCAGTACTTC.